This T cell receptor (beta chain) emerged from a study of T-cell reconstitution after alpha-beta-depleted transplantation in children. General study points: T-cell numbers and diversity, one year after transplant, stemmed largely from T cells that were newly produced. At day 60, the high TCRbeta diversity found in some patients originated from recipient T cells and thymic progenitors that had survived.

This clonotype was counted only a few times. Its antigen is still unknown. Using unique molecular identifiers, the investigators prepared the TCRbeta library. TCRdb re-called the PCR reads with MiXCR, one entry per CDR3 protein. This table holds just over 950,000 distinct CDR3 sequences, about 30% found once. Trimming removed 6 bases from V and 0 bases from J, with 13 bases in between. Germline V lookup: CDR1 DFQATT, CDR2 SNEGSKA (reference sequence). This CDR3 contains 14 residues. Source: PBMCs, mostly from graft donor cells, taken 360 days after TCRalphabeta/CD19-depleted stem cell transplant. The chain combines TRBV20-1 with TRBJ2-3; D is undetermined. This clonotype was obtained from a boy under three years old who had a stem cell transplant for SCID, so the T cells may come from the graft donor. CDR3 residues: CSAPPWASTDTQYF. CDR3 in DNA: TGCAGTGCCCCACCCTGGGCTAGCACAGATACGCAGTATTTT.